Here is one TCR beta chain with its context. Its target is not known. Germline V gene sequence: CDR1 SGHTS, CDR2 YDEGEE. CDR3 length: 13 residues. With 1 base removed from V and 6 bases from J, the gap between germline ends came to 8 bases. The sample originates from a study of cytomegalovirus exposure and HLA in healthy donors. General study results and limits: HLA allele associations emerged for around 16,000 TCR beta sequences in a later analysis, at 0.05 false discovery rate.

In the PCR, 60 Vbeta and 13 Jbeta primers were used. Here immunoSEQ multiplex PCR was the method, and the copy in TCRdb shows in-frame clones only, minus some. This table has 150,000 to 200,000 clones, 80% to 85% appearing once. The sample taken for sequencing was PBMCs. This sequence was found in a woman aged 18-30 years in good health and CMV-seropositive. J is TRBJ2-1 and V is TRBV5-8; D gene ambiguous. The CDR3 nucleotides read TGTGCCAGCAGCTTGCAGGTATCCAATGAGCAGTTCTTC. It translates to CASSLQVSNEQFF.